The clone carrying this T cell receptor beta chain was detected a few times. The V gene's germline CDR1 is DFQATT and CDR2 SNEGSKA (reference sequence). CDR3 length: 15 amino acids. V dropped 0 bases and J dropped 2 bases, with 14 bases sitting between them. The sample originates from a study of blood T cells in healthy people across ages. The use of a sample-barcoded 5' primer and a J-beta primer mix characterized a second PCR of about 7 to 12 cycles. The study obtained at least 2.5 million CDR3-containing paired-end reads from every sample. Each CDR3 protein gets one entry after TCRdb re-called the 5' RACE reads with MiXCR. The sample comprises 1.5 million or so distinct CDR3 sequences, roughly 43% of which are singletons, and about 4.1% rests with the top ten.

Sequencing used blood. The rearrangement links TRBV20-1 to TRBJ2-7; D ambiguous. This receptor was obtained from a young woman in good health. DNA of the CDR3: TGCAGTGCTAGAGATCTGGTAGGGAACCCCTACGAGCAGTACTTC. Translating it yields CSARDLVGNPYEQYF.